This T cell receptor (beta chain) was sequenced during a study of CD8 T cells in ankylosing spondylitis. Study observations and caveats: Peripheral blood samples showed relatively rare disease-linked clones, and these clones were CD8+. Disease-linked clones were reportedly significantly enriched in matched ankylosing spondylitis synovial fluid. For ankylosing spondylitis blood, a TCR beta motif of about eight highly homologous variants appeared characteristic. Earlier authors reported some of these motif variants in reactive arthritis synovial fluid and blood.

Notes on this clonotype: Its antigen is not known.

V was pared by 4 bases and J by 5 bases, with 14 bases between. This CDR3 spans 14 amino acids. Germline V gene lookup returns CDR1 SGHKS and CDR2 YYEKEE (reference sequence). TCRdb reprocessed the 5' RACE reads via MiXCR and lists one record per CDR3 protein. The table lists about 240,000 distinct CDR3 sequences, roughly 8.6% of them singletons. This chain connects TRBV5-5 to TRBJ2-3, with D possibly being TRBD2 (5 bases). This receptor was obtained from a male donor with ankylosing spondylitis or in good health (not recorded which). The sample consisted of blood, either unsorted or a sorted T cell fraction (not recorded which). CDR3 nucleotide sequence: TGTGCCAGCAGCGCCTTGGGCGCGGGAGATACGCAGTATTTT. Translating gives CASSALGAGDTQYF.